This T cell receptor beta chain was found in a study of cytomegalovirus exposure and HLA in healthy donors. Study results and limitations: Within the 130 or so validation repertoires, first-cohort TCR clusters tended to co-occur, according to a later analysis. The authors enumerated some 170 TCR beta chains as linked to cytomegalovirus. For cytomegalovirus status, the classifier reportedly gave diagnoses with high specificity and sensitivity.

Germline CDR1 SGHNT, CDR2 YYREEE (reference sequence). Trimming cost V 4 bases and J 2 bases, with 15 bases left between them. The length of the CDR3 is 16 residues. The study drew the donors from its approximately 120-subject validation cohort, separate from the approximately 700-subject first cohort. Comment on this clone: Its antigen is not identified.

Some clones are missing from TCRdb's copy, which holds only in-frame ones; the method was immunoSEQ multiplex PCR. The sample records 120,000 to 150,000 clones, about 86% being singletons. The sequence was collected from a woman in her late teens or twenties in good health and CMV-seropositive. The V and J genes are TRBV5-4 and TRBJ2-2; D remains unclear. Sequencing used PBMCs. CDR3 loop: CASSPTPGLNTGELFF. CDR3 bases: TGTGCCAGCAGCCCAACGCCTGGCTTAAACACCGGGGAGCTGTTTTTT.